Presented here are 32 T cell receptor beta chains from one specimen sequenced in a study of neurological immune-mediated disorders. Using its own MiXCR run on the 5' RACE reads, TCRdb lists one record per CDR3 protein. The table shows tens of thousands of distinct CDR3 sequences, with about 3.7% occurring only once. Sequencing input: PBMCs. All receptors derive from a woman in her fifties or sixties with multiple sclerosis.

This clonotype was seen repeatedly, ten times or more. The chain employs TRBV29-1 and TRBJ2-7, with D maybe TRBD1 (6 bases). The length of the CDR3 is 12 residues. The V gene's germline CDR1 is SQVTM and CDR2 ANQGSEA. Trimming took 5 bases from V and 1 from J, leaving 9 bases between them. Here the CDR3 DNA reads TGCAGCGTTCACCAGGGGTCCTACGAGCAGTACTTC. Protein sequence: CSVHQGSYEQYF.

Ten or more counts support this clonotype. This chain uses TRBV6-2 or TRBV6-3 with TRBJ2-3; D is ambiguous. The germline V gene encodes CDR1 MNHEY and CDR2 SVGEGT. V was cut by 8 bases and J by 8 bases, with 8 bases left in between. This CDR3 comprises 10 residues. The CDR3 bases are TGTGCCAGCGCTTCGGGTACGCAGTATTTT. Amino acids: CASASGTQYF.

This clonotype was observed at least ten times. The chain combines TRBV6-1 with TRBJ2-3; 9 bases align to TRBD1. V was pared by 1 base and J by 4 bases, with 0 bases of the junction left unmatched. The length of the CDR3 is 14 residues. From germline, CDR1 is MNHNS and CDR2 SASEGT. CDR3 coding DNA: TGTGCCAGCAGTGAAGGACAGGGGGCAGATACGCAGTATTTT. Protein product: CASSEGQGADTQYF.

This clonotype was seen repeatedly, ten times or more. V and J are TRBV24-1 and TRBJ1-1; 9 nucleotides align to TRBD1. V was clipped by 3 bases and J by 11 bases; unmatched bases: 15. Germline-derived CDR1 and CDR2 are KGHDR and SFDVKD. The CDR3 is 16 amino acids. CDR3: CATSDPLRRTGAAAFF. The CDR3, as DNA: TGTGCCACCAGTGATCCACTCCGCCGGACAGGGGCAGCGGCTTTCTTT.

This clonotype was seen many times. CDR3 residues: CASSEDRDTGELFF. The DNA for the CDR3 is TGTGCCAGCAGTGAGGACAGGGACACCGGGGAGCTGTTTTTT. The chain links TRBV25-1 to TRBJ2-2; 8 positions agree with TRBD1. The CDR3 has 14 amino acids. CDR1 MGHDK and CDR2 SYGVNS come from the germline V gene. V trimming: 3 bases; J trimming: 3 bases; junction bases outside the gene matches: 0.

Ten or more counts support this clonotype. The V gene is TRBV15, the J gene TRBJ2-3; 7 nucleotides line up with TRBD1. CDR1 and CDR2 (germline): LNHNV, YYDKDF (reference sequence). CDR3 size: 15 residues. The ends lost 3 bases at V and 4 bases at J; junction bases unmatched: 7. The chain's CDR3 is CATSRGRGFSDTQYF. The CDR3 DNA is TGTGCCACCAGCAGGGGCAGGGGGTTTTCAGATACGCAGTATTTT.

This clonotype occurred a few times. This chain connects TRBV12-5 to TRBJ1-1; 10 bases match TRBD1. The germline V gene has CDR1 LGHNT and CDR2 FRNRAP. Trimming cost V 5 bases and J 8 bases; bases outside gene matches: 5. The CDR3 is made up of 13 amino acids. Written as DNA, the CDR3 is TGTGCTAGTGGTCCCGACAGGGGGCGGGAAGCTTTCTTT. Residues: CASGPDRGREAFF.

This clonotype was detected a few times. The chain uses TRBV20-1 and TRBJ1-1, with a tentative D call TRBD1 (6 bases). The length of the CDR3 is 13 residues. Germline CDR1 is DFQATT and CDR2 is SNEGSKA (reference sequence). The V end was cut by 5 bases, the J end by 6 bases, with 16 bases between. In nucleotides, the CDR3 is TGCAGTGCTCGATGGACAGCGGAGGCTGAAGCTTTCTTT. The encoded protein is CSARWTAEAEAFF.

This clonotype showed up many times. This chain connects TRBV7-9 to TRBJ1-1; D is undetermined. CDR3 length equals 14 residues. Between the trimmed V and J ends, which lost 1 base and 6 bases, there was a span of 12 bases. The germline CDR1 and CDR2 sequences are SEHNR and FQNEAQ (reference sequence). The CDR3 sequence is CASSLDRGSSEAFF. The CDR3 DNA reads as TGTGCCAGCAGCTTAGATAGAGGAAGCTCTGAAGCTTTCTTT.

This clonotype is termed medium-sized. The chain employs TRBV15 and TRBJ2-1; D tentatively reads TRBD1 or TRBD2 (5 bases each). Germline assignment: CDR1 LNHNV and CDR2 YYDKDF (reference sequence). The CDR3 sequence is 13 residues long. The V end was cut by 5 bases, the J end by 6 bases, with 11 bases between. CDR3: CATSGGIVNEQFF. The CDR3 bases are TGTGCCACCAGCGGGGGAATAGTCAATGAGCAGTTCTTC.

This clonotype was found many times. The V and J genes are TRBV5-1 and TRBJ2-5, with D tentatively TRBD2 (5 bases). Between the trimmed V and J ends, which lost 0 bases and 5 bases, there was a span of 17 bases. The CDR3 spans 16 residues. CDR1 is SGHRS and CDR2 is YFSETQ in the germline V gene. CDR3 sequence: CASSLGEPRSWETQYF. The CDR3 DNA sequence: TGCGCCAGCAGCTTGGGGGAGCCCAGGTCGTGGGAGACCCAGTACTTC.

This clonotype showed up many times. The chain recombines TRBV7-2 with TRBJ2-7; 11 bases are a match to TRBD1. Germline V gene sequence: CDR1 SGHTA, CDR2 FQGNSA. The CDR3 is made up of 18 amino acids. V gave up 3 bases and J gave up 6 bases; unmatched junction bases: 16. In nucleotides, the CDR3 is TGTGCCAGCAGCTTTCGGACAGGGGGCGGTCGGTCTACTAGCGAGCAGTACTTC. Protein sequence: CASSFRTGGGRSTSEQYF.

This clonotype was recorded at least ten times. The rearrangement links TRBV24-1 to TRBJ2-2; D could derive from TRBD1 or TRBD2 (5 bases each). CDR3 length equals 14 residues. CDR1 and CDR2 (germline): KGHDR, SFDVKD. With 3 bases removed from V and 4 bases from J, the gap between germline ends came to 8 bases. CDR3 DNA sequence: TGTGCCACCAGTGATCCGAGGGGCACCGGGGAGCTGTTTTTT. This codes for CATSDPRGTGELFF.

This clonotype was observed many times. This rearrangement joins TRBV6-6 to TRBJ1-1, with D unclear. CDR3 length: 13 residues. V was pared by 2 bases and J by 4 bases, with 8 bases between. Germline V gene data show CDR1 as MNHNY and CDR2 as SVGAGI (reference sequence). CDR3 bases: TGTGCCAGCAGTTACGGGGTGACCACTGAAGCTTTCTTT. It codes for CASSYGVTTEAFF.

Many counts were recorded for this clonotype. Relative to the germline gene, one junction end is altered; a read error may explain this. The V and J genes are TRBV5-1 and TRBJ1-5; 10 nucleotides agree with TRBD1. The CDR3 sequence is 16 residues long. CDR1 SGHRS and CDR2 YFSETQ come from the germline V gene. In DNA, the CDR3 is TGCGCCAGCAGCTTGGCCGGGACAGGGGACGGAAAGCCCCAGAATTTT. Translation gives CASSLAGTGDGKPQNF. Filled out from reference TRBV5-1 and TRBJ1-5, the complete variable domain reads KAGVTQTPRYLIKTRGQQVTLSCSPISGHRSVSWYQQTPGQGLQFLFEYFSETQRNKGNFPGRFSGRQFSNSRSEMNVSTLELGDSALYLCASSLAGTGDGKPQNFGDGTRLSIL.

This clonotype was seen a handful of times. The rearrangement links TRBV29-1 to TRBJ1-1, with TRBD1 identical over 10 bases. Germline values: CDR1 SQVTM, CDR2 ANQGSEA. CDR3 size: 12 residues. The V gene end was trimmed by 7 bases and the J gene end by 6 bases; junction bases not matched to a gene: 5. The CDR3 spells CSGGQGSAEAFF. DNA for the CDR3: TGCAGCGGGGGACAGGGGAGCGCTGAAGCTTTCTTT.

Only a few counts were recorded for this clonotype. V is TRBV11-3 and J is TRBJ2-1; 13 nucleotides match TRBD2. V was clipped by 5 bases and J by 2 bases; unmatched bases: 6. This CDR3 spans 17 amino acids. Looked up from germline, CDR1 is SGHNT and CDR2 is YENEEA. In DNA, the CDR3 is TGTGCCAGCAGCCTAGGACTAGCGGGAGACCCCTACAATGAGCAGTTCTTC. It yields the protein CASSLGLAGDPYNEQFF.

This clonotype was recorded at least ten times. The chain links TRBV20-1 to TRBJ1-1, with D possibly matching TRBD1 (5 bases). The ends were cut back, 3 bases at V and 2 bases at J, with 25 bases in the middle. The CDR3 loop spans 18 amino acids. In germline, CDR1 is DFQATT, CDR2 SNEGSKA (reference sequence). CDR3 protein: CSASERGRGLIKNTEAFF. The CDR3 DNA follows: TGCAGTGCTAGCGAGAGGGGCCGGGGCCTTATAAAAAACACTGAAGCTTTCTTT.

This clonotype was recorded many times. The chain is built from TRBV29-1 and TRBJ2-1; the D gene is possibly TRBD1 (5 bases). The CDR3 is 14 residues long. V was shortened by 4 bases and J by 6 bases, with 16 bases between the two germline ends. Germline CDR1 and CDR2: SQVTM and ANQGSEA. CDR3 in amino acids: CSVGRTPGSNEQFF. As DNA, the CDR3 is TGCAGCGTTGGTCGGACACCCGGGTCCAATGAGCAGTTCTTC.

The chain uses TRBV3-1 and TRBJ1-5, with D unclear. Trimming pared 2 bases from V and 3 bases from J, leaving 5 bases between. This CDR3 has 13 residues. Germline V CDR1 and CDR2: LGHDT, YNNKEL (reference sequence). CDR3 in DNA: TGTGCCAGCAGCCAATTTATCAATCAGCCCCAGCATTTT. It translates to CASSQFINQPQHF.

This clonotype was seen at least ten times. CDR3 amino acids: CASSAPGTRGETQYF. The CDR3 DNA is TGTGCCAGCAGCGCCCCCGGGACTAGAGGGGAGACCCAGTACTTC. This rearrangement joins TRBV9 to TRBJ2-5; 8 bases match TRBD2. V lost 3 bases and J lost 5; bases outside the gene matches: 9. This CDR3 is built from 15 residues. Looked up from germline, CDR1 is SGDLS and CDR2 is YYNGEE. The complete variable domain, with remaining parts taken from reference TRBV9 and TRBJ2-5, reads DSGVTQTPKHLITATGQRVTLRCSPRSGDLSVYWYQQSLDQGLQFLIQYYNGEERAKGNILERFSAQQFPDLHSELNLSSLELGDSALYFCASSAPGTRGETQYFGPGTRLLVL.

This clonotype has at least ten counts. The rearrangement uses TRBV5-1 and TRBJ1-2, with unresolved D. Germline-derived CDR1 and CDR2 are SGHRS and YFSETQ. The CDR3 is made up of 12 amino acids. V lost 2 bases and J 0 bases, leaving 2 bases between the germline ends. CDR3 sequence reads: CASSFSNYGYTF. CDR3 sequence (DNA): TGCGCCAGCAGCTTTTCTAACTATGGCTACACCTTC. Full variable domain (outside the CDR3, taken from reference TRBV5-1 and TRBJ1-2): KAGVTQTPRYLIKTRGQQVTLSCSPISGHRSVSWYQQTPGQGLQFLFEYFSETQRNKGNFPGRFSGRQFSNSRSEMNVSTLELGDSALYLCASSFSNYGYTFGSGTRLTVV.

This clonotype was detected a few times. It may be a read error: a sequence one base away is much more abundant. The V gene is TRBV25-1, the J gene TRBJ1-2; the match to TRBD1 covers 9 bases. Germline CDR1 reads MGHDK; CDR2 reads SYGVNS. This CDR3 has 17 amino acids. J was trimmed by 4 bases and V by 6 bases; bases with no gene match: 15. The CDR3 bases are TGTGCCAGCAGCGAAAGTACAGGGGGCACGGTCCCCTATGGCTACACCTTC. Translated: CASSESTGGTVPYGYTF.

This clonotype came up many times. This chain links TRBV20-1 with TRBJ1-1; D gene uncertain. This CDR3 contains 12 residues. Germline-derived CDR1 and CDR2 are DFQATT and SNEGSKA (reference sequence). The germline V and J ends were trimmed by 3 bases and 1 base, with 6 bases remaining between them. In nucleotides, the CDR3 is TGCAGTGCTAGTGGTCAGAACACTGAAGCTTTCTTT. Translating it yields CSASGQNTEAFF.

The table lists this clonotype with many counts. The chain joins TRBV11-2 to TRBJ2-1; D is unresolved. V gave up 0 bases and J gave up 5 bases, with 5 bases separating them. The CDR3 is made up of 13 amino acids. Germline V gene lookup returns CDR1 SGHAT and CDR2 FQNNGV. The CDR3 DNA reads TGTGCCAGCAGCTTAGACCGGGACAATGAGCAGTTCTTC. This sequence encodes CASSLDRDNEQFF.

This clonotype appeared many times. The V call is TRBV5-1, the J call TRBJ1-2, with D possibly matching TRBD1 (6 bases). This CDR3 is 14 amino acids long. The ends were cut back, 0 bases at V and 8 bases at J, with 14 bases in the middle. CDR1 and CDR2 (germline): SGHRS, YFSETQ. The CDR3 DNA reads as TGCGCCAGCAGCTTGGCACAGGGAACTATCGGCTACACCTTC. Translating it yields CASSLAQGTIGYTF. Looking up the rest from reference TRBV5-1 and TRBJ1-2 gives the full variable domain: KAGVTQTPRYLIKTRGQQVTLSCSPISGHRSVSWYQQTPGQGLQFLFEYFSETQRNKGNFPGRFSGRQFSNSRSEMNVSTLELGDSALYLCASSLAQGTIGYTFGSGTRLTVV.

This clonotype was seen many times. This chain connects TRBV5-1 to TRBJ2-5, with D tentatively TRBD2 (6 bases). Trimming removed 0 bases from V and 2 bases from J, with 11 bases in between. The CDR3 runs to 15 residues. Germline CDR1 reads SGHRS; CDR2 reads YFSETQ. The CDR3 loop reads CASSLAVSGQETQYF. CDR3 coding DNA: TGCGCCAGCAGCTTGGCCGTTAGCGGACAAGAGACCCAGTACTTC.

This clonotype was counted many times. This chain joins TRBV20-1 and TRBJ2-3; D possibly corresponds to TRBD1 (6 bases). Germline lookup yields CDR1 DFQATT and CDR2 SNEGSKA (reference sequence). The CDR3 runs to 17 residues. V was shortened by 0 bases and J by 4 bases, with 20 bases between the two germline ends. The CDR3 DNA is TGCAGTGCTAGAGATCCCGGGCTAGACAGGTGGGCAGATACGCAGTATTTT. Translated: CSARDPGLDRWADTQYF.

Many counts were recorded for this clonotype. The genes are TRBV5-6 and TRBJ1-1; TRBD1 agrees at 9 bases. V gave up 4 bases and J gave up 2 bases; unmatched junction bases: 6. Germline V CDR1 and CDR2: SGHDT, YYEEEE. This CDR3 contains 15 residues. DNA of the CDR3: TGTGCCAGCAGCACCGGGACAGGGCGAAACACTGAAGCTTTCTTT. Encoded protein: CASSTGTGRNTEAFF.

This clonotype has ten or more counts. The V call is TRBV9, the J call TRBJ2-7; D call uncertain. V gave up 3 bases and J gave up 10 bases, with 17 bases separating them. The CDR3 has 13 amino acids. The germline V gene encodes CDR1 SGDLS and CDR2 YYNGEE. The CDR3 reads CASSALLSGVQYF. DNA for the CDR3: TGTGCCAGCAGCGCGCTCCTTAGTGGTGTACAGTACTTC.

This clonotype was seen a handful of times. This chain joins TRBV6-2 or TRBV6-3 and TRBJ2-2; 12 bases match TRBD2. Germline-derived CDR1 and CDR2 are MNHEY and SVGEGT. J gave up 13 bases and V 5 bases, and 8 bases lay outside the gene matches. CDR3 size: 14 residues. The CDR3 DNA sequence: TGTGCCAGCAGTCGACTAGCGGGGGAAAGGGCGCTGTTTTTT. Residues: CASSRLAGERALFF.

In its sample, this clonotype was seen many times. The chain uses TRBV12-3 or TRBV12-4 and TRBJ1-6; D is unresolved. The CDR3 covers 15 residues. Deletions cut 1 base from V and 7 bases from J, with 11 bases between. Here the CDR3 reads CASSLGSDGNSPLHF. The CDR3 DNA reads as TGTGCCAGCAGTTTAGGGTCCGACGGCAATTCACCCCTCCACTTT.